These T cell receptor beta chains were read from a single sample in a study of response to subunit inactivated influenza vaccine. TCRdb fed the RT-PCR reads into MiXCR, producing one record per CDR3 protein. The sample includes about 170,000 distinct CDR3 sequences, approximately 12% of them seen just once. The data also belong to a second study, concerning T cells expressing NK-cell markers.

The sample consisted of CD8+ T cells sorted from PBMCs, taken roughly 12 days after vaccination. All receptors come from a man between 50 and 59 years old who received an inactivated influenza vaccine. The CDR3 runs from the conserved cysteine through the conserved F or W. A D gene is named only where the DNA matches it firmly. A row's size may be missing; if present it is once, few, many or a size class.

many,TRBJ1-1,NA,TRBV29-1,CSVESGGAFF,TGCAGCGTTGAGTCAGGTGGCGCTTTCTTT
NA,TRBJ2-7,TRBD1,TRBV6-6,CASTTGGYEQYF,TGTGCCAGCACCACAGGGGGCTACGAGCAGTACTTC
once,TRBJ2-7,NA,TRBV15,CATSRDYPPTAPFEQYF,TGTGCCACCAGCAGAGATTACCCACCGACGGCTCCCTTCGAGCAGTACTTC
NA,TRBJ2-1,NA,TRBV12-3/TRBV12-4,CASSFPVYNEQFF,TGTGCCAGCAGTTTCCCGGTTTACAATGAGCAGTTCTTC
NA,TRBJ2-7,NA,TRBV7-6,CASSLEDGTHTYEQYF,TGTGCCAGCAGCTTAGAGGACGGTACGCATACCTACGAGCAGTACTTC
NA,TRBJ2-1,NA,TRBV27,CASSLSTGAYNEQFF,TGTGCCAGCAGTTTATCGACGGGAGCCTACAATGAGCAGTTCTTC
NA,TRBJ2-7,NA,TRBV30,CAWSPGRYSYEQYF,TGTGCCTGGAGTCCCGGCCGATACTCCTACGAGCAGTACTTC
few,TRBJ2-3,TRBD2,TRBV7-9,CASSPPAGRSTDTQYF,TGTGCCAGCAGCCCCCCAGCGGGGCGAAGCACAGATACGCAGTATTTT
few,TRBJ2-1,NA,TRBV7-9,CASSTPEPYESEQFF,TGTGCCAGCAGCACCCCCGAACCGTACGAAAGTGAGCAGTTCTTC
NA,TRBJ2-3,TRBD1,TRBV2,CASTWGSGQDTDTQYF,TGTGCCAGCACTTGGGGATCGGGACAGGACACAGATACGCAGTATTTT
NA,TRBJ1-3,NA,TRBV28,CASSLPPRVSGNTIYF,TGTGCCAGCAGTTTACCCCCCAGGGTCTCTGGAAACACCATATATTTT
few,TRBJ2-7,TRBD2,TRBV7-3,CASSFSGGYEQYF,TGTGCCAGCAGCTTTAGCGGGGGTTACGAGCAGTACTTC
few,TRBJ1-2,NA,TRBV29-1,CSVEVGADYGYTF,TGCAGCGTTGAGGTGGGGGCAGACTATGGCTACACCTTC
NA,TRBJ2-2,NA,TRBV15,CATGGTNTGELFF,TGTGCCACCGGGGGGACGAACACCGGGGAGCTGTTTTTT
NA,TRBJ2-3,TRBD1,TRBV7-9,CASLVDRGTDTQYF,TGTGCCAGCTTGGTGGACAGGGGAACAGATACGCAGTATTTT
few,TRBJ2-5,NA,TRBV28,CASRGSEETQYF,TGTGCCAGCAGGGGTAGCGAGGAGACCCAGTACTTC
many,TRBJ2-7,NA,TRBV29-1,CSVGSSYEQYF,TGCAGCGTTGGGTCCAGCTACGAGCAGTACTTC
few,TRBJ2-1,TRBD2,TRBV11-1,CASSYSGTSVYNEQFF,TGTGCCAGCAGCTACTCCGGGACTAGCGTTTACAATGAGCAGTTCTTC
many,TRBJ1-6,NA,TRBV12-3/TRBV12-4,CASSLGSNNSPLHF,TGTGCCAGCAGTTTAGGCAGCAATAATTCACCCCTCCACTTT
NA,TRBJ2-7,NA,TRBV7-9,CASSFIDRDFYEQYF,TGTGCCAGCAGCTTTATAGACAGGGACTTCTACGAGCAGTACTTC
few,TRBJ1-6,NA,TRBV27,CASSLEPSTSPLHF,TGTGCCAGCAGTTTAGAGCCCTCAACCTCGCCCCTCCACTTT
many,TRBJ2-1,NA,TRBV5-1,CASSLSGSYNEQFF,TGCGCCAGCAGCTTATCAGGCTCCTACAATGAGCAGTTCTTC
few,TRBJ2-2,TRBD2,TRBV7-9,CASSLRLAPNTGELFF,TGTGCCAGCAGCCTCCGACTAGCCCCGAACACCGGGGAGCTGTTTTTT
few,TRBJ2-3,NA,TRBV9,CASTRFGGRETDTQYF,TGTGCCAGCACCCGGTTTGGAGGGAGAGAAACAGATACGCAGTATTTT
many,TRBJ1-1,TRBD1,TRBV6-5,CASSYSQGANTEAFF,TGTGCCAGCAGTTACTCGCAGGGGGCGAACACTGAAGCTTTCTTT
NA,TRBJ1-2,NA,TRBV6-1,CASSESNSLNYGYTF,TGTGCCAGCAGTGAATCCAACTCCCTTAACTATGGCTACACCTTC
NA,TRBJ2-3,TRBD2,TRBV6-5,CASSLGLAGTSTDTQYF,TGTGCCAGCAGTTTGGGACTAGCGGGGACTAGCACAGATACGCAGTATTTT
few,TRBJ2-5,NA,TRBV6-6,CASSYSTQETQYF,TGTGCCAGCAGTTACAGTACTCAAGAGACCCAGTACTTC
NA,TRBJ2-7,NA,TRBV6-5,CASSYAGDSYEQYF,TGTGCCAGCAGTTACGCTGGGGACTCCTACGAGCAGTACTTC
few,TRBJ2-7,NA,TRBV27,CASSAGTRKKDEQYF,TGTGCCAGCAGTGCGGGGACGCGGAAAAAGGACGAGCAGTACTTC
few,TRBJ2-2,TRBD1,TRBV7-7,CASSNQGAGELFF,TGTGCTAGCAGCAACCAGGGGGCCGGGGAGCTGTTTTTT